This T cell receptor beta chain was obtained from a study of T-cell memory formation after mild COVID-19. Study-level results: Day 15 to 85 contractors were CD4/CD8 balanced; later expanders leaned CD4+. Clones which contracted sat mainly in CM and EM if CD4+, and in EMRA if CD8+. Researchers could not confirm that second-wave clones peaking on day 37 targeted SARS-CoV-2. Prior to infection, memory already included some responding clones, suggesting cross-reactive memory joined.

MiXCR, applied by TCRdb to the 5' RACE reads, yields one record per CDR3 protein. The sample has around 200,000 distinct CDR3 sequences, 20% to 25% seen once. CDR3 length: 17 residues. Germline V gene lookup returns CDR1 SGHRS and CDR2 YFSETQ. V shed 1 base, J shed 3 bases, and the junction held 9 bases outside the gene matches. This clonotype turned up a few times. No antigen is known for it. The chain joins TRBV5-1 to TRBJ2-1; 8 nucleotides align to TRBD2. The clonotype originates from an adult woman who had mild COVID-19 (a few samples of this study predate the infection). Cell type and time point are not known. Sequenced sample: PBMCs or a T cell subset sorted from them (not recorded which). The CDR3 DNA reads TGCGCCAGCAGCTTGAAGTGGCTAGCGGGCGTCTACAATGAGCAGTTCTTC. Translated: CASSLKWLAGVYNEQFF. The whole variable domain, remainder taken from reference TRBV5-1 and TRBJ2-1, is KAGVTQTPRYLIKTRGQQVTLSCSPISGHRSVSWYQQTPGQGLQFLFEYFSETQRNKGNFPGRFSGRQFSNSRSEMNVSTLELGDSALYLCASSLKWLAGVYNEQFFGPGTRLTVL.